A single T cell receptor (beta chain) is shown here with its context. Its antigen is not identified. This sample stems from a study of T cell repertoires in cytomegalovirus infection. Overall study findings and caveats: HLA-C-restricted CMV clonotypes gave the most frequent clonotype in two of eight donors.

The V gene lost 5 bases and the J gene lost 6 bases, with 20 bases spanning the gap. The CDR3 runs to 17 residues. Germline loops: CDR1 SGHDN, CDR2 FVKESK. One entry per CDR3 protein results from TCRdb running MiXCR on the reads. The sample lists a few hundred thousand distinct CDR3 sequences; around 13% were seen once. The receptor was derived from a human donor in good health (CMV status not recorded). Some clones in this sample may be carry-over from other donors' samples. The sample consisted of PBMCs. V is TRBV14 and J is TRBJ1-6; no clear D. The CDR3: CASSSHLRRAFNSPLHF. The CDR3 DNA sequence: TGTGCCAGCAGCTCCCATCTCCGCCGGGCCTTTAATTCACCCCTCCACTTT.